The 23 T cell receptor beta chains given below trace back to one sample, sequenced in a study of patients and donors after allogeneic stem cell transplantation. MiXCR, run by TCRdb on the RT-PCR reads, gives a single entry per CDR3 protein. The sample records approximately 200,000 distinct CDR3 sequences, about 40% being singletons. The sequencing sample was made of blood, either unsorted or a sorted T cell fraction (not recorded which). The receptor set was obtained from a human donor who was either an allogeneic HSCT recipient or a stem cell or donor lymphocyte infusion donor (not recorded which). It is not recorded whose cells these are; they may come from a transplant donor.

This chain links TRBV11-3 with TRBJ2-7; 10 nucleotides line up with TRBD1. Trimming removed 5 bases from V and 3 bases from J; junction bases left unmatched: 7. This CDR3 has 15 amino acids. Germline V CDR1 and CDR2: SGHNT, YENEEA. CDR3 sequence: CASSTRTGGSYEQYF. In DNA form, the CDR3 reads TGTGCCAGCAGCACCAGGACAGGGGGGAGCTACGAGCAGTACTTC.

The V call is TRBV4-3, the J call TRBJ1-4; no reliable D call. CDR3 length equals 17 residues. Germline-derived CDR1 and CDR2 are LGHNA and YSLEER. V dropped 3 bases and J dropped 4 bases, with 18 bases sitting between them. Here the CDR3 DNA reads TGCGCCAGCAGCCATCACTGGAACCAGCCCCGTAATGAAAAACTGTTTTTT. This gives the protein CASSHHWNQPRNEKLFF.

This chain joins TRBV29-1 and TRBJ1-3; no firm D call. The CDR3 totals 16 residues. Per germline, CDR1 SQVTM and CDR2 ANQGSEA. V lost 4 bases to trimming and J lost 1 base, with 17 bases between them. CDR3 amino acids: CSVGGQVGPSGNTIYF. In nucleotides, the CDR3 is TGCAGCGTTGGTGGGCAGGTCGGACCTTCTGGAAACACCATATATTTT.

This clonotype was detected ten times or more. Sequence at one end of the junction differs from germline and may be a read error. V is TRBV5-1 and J is TRBJ1-5; no clear D. Per germline, CDR1 SGHRS and CDR2 YFSETQ. The CDR3 sequence is 14 residues long. The CDR3: CASSLEGSNQPQHF. The CDR3 nucleotides read TGTGCCAGCAGCTTAGAGGGTAGCAATCAGCCCCAGCATTTT.

V and J are TRBV12-3 or TRBV12-4 and TRBJ2-5, with D possibly TRBD1 on 7 matching bases. V was shortened by 6 bases and J by 5 bases, with 16 bases between the two germline ends. The CDR3 length is 14 residues. CDR3 protein: CASRDRRGDETQYF. In DNA form, the CDR3 reads TGTGCCAGCAGGGACAGGAGGGGTGACGAGACCCAGTACTTC.

This clonotype was detected a few times. The DNA for the CDR3 is TGTGCCAGCAGTGAGGAACAGGCCCACGAGCAGTACTTC. This gives the protein CASSEEQAHEQYF. V gene TRBV2 combines with J gene TRBJ2-7; D may be TRBD1 (5 bases). CDR1 is SNHLY and CDR2 is FYNNEI in the germline V gene. This CDR3 contains 13 residues. Trimming removed 3 bases at V and 5 bases at J, with 11 bases between.

There are a few counts of this clonotype. This chain joins TRBV21-1 and TRBJ1-1. TRBV21-1 is an annotated pseudogene. This CDR3 is built from 14 residues. The CDR3 loop reads CASSKAGKVAEAFF. The DNA for the CDR3 is TGTGCCAGCAGCAAAGCTGGGAAAGTAGCTGAAGCTTTCTTT.

The chain uses TRBV6-1 and TRBJ1-1, with no clear D. The V end was cut by 6 bases, the J end by 9 bases, with 11 bases between. The CDR3 sequence is 11 residues long. Germline assignment: CDR1 MNHNS and CDR2 SASEGT. The CDR3: CASRTRPKAFF. Written as DNA, the CDR3 is TGTGCCAGCAGGACTAGACCAAAAGCTTTCTTT.

This clonotype was observed a few times. The V call is TRBV7-2, the J call TRBJ1-1; the match to TRBD1 covers 8 bases. There are 14 residues in the CDR3. Looked up from germline, CDR1 is SGHTA and CDR2 is FQGNSA. The trim removed 6 bases at V and 5 bases at J, leaving 8 bases unmatched. DNA of the CDR3: TGTGCCAGCAGTATTCAGGGGGCGCTGACTGAAGCTTTCTTT. It yields the protein CASSIQGALTEAFF.

The rearrangement joins TRBV10-3 to TRBJ2-3; 16 bases align to TRBD2. Germline CDR1 is ENHRY and CDR2 is SYGVKD. This CDR3 contains 19 residues. V shed 5 bases, J shed 1 base, and the junction held 9 bases outside the gene matches. The CDR3 spells CAISPGTSGRAAGTDTQYF. DNA of the CDR3: TGTGCCATCAGTCCCGGGACTAGCGGGAGGGCCGCGGGCACAGATACGCAGTATTTT.

In its sample, this clonotype was seen once. The chain carries TRBV12-3 or TRBV12-4 and TRBJ2-5, with D tentatively TRBD2 (6 bases). The V and J ends lost 8 bases and 5 bases respectively, with 24 bases between them. This CDR3 spans 16 amino acids. CDR3 in DNA: TGTGCCAGCTGCACCATCCTTTTAGCGGAACCCGAGACCCAGTACTTC. Amino acid sequence: CASCTILLAEPETQYF.

The J gene is TRBJ1-6, the V gene TRBV3-1; TRBD1 aligns across 7 bases. Germline CDR1 is LGHDT and CDR2 is YNNKEL (reference sequence). The V segment lost 3 bases and the J segment 8 bases; nucleotides outside the gene matches: 4. The CDR3 extends over 14 amino acids. The CDR3 protein is CASSQGQNYSPLHF. The CDR3 coding sequence is TGTGCCAGCAGCCAGGGACAGAACTATTCACCCCTCCACTTT.

Notes on this clonotype: Germline is not matched at one junction end, which may reflect a read error. The chain uses TRBV29-1 and TRBJ2-1, with D unresolved. Germline CDR1 reads SQVTM; CDR2 reads ANQGSEA. The length of the CDR3 is 12 residues. CDR3 protein: CSVEYGYNERFF. The CDR3 nucleotides are TGCAGCGTTGAATACGGCTACAATGAGCGGTTCTTC.

This rearrangement joins TRBV7-9 to TRBJ2-7; 9 bases fit TRBD2. CDR1 SEHNR and CDR2 FQNEAQ come from the germline V gene (reference sequence). Germline trimming cut 1 base from V and 3 bases from J; bases unmatched to any gene: 4. The CDR3 contains 15 residues. DNA of the CDR3: TGTGCCAGCAGCTTAGGGGCTAGCGGGATCTACGAGCAGTACTTC. The encoded protein is CASSLGASGIYEQYF.

The rearrangement links TRBV18 to TRBJ2-3, with no clear D. V dropped 6 bases and J dropped 4 bases, with 14 bases sitting between them. Germline V gene sequence: CDR1 KGHSH, CDR2 LQKENI. The CDR3 covers 14 residues. The CDR3 sequence: CASSPLVGPDTQYF. DNA for the CDR3: TGTGCCAGCTCCCCTCTAGTGGGCCCAGATACGCAGTATTTT.

The CDR3 sequence is CASRTGLAGGYNEQFF. CDR3 nucleotides: TGTGCCAGCAGAACTGGACTAGCGGGAGGCTACAATGAGCAGTTCTTC. The V and J genes are TRBV11-2 and TRBJ2-1; 14 bases line up with TRBD2. The CDR3 is made up of 16 amino acids. Germline CDR1 SGHAT, CDR2 FQNNGV. V trimming: 6 bases; J trimming: 3 bases; junction bases outside the gene matches: 4.

This clonotype was found a few times. J is TRBJ1-1 and V is TRBV7-2; D possibly corresponds to TRBD1 (5 bases). The CDR3 is 14 amino acids. The germline V and J ends were trimmed by 1 base and 4 bases, with 10 bases remaining between them. Germline CDR1 reads SGHTA; CDR2 reads FQGNSA. The DNA for the CDR3 is TGTGCCAGCAGCTTAGTACTGGGGGGCACTGAAGCTTTCTTT. It specifies CASSLVLGGTEAFF.

A few counts support this clonotype. The CDR3 coding sequence is TGTGCCAGCAGTTACTCGAAGGGGAATGGCTACACCTTC. This gives the protein CASSYSKGNGYTF. This chain joins TRBV6-5 and TRBJ1-2; D possibly corresponds to TRBD1 (5 bases). V was trimmed by 0 bases and J by 6 bases, leaving 8 bases between them. Germline CDR1 reads MNHEY; CDR2 reads SVGAGI. CDR3 size: 13 residues.

This clonotype has a handful of counts. The genes are TRBV6-5 and TRBJ1-2, with D maybe TRBD1 (6 bases). The CDR3 totals 14 residues. V was pared by 2 bases and J by 4 bases, with 11 bases between. Germline CDR1 MNHEY, CDR2 SVGAGI. The CDR3 spells CASSYMPGAYGYTF. CDR3 bases: TGTGCCAGCAGTTACATGCCAGGGGCCTATGGCTACACCTTC.

The chain uses TRBV5-1 and TRBJ2-4; perhaps TRBD2 as D (6 bases). Between the trimmed V and J ends, which lost 4 bases and 7 bases, there was a span of 12 bases. The CDR3 is 13 residues long. Germline V gene data show CDR1 as SGHRS and CDR2 as YFSETQ. The CDR3 sequence: CASSQGTANIQYF. The CDR3 bases are TGCGCCAGCAGCCAAGGGACTGCTAACATTCAGTACTTC.

This rearrangement joins TRBV24-1 to TRBJ2-1; the D is unclear. In germline, CDR1 is KGHDR, CDR2 SFDVKD. The CDR3 loop spans 12 amino acids. Trimming cost V 1 base and J 5 bases, with 2 bases left between them. The CDR3 is CATSDFNNEQFF. The CDR3 DNA reads as TGTGCCACCAGTGATTTCAACAATGAGCAGTTCTTC.

The V call is TRBV27, the J call TRBJ2-3, with a tentative D call TRBD2 (6 bases). The CDR3 has 13 residues. V dropped 6 bases and J dropped 5 bases, with 12 bases sitting between them. CDR1 and CDR2 (germline): MNHEY, SMNVEV (reference sequence). The DNA of the CDR3 is TGTGCCAGCAGACTAGGCGGGGTAGATACGCAGTATTTT. The encoded protein is CASRLGGVDTQYF.

In its sample, this clonotype was seen a few times. This sequence joins TRBV28 and TRBJ1-5; D not certain. Germline CDR1 is MDHEN and CDR2 is SYDVKM. The CDR3 contains 15 residues. Trimming removed 9 bases at V and 0 bases at J, with 15 bases between. The CDR3 nucleotides read TGTGCCAGTGGGAAATCCAGCAATAGCAATCAGCCCCAGCATTTT. As protein: CASGKSSNSNQPQHF. Supplemented by reference TRBV28 and TRBJ1-5, the full variable domain reads DVKVTQSSRYLVKRTGEKVFLECVQDMDHENMFWYRQDPGLGLRLIYFSYDVKMKEKGDIPEGYSVSREKKERFSLILESASTNQTSMYLCASGKSSNSNQPQHFGDGTRLSIL.